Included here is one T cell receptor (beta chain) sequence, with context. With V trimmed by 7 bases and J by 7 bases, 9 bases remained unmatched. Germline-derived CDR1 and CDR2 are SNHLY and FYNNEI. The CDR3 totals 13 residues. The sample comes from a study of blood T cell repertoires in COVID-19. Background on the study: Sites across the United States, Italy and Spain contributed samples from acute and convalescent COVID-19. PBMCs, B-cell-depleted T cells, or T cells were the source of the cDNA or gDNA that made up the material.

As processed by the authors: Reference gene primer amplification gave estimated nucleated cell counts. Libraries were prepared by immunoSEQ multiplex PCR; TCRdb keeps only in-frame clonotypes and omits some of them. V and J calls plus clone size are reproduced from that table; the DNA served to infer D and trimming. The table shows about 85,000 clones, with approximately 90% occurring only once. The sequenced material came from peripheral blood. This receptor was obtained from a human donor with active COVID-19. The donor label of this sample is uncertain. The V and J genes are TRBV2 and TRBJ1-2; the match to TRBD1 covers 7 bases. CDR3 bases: TGTGCCAGCACCTCCGACAGGGTGGCTGGCTACACCTTC. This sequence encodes CASTSDRVAGYTF.